This TCR beta chain was recorded in a study of regulatory T cells in long-lasting Graves disease. Findings of the study overall: Thyroid tissue went unstudied; only peripheral blood was examined.

Specified time point: persistent/refractory GD, antithyroid drugs over 5 years with positive TRAb. PBMC-extracted RNA yielded the TCR library. CDR3-region Arm-PCR and iRepertoire HTBI primers produced the TCR beta libraries. MiXCR was run by TCRdb on the multiplex PCR reads, yielding one entry per CDR3 protein. Here the sample spans about 470,000 distinct CDR3 sequences, about 22% being singletons. The V gene lost 3 bases and the J gene lost 2 bases, with 15 bases spanning the gap. CDR1 SGHRS and CDR2 YFSETQ come from the germline V gene. This CDR3 spans 15 amino acids. Turning to this clonotype: Its specificity is not known.

This sequence joins TRBV5-1 and TRBJ2-7; D may be TRBD1 or TRBD2 (6 bases each). Sequenced here: peripheral blood mononuclear cells (PBMCs), sampled when the disease was refractory, from a patient treated with antithyroid drugs. This receptor was identified in a female donor with Graves disease. As DNA, the CDR3 is TGCGCCAGCAGCTGGGGAGGACAGAATCCCTACGAGCAGTACTTC. Its protein product is CASSWGGQNPYEQYF. The whole variable domain, filled in from reference TRBV5-1 and TRBJ2-7, reads KAGVTQTPRYLIKTRGQQVTLSCSPISGHRSVSWYQQTPGQGLQFLFEYFSETQRNKGNFPGRFSGRQFSNSRSEMNVSTLELGDSALYLCASSWGGQNPYEQYFGPGTRLTVT.